This is a list of T cell receptor beta chains from one sample in a study of blood T cell repertoires in COVID-19. Generated by immunoSEQ multiplex PCR, the TCRdb table keeps only in-frame clones and is missing some. This sample has 55,000 to 80,000 clones, with about 81% found just once. Material: peripheral blood. The receptors were gathered from a human donor in a cohort sampled during active COVID-19. Both conserved end residues are part of each CDR3. The order of the fields is V gene, J gene, clone size, D gene, CDR3 DNA, CDR3 protein. The D gene is left open where the match is weak. Some rows have no size entry. The others give once, few or many, or a class for an expanded clone.

TRBV28	TRBJ2-2	once	.	TGTGCCAGCAGTTTGAGCACCGGGGAGCTGTTTTTT	CASSLSTGELFF
TRBV3-1/TRBV3-2	TRBJ1-2	.	TRBD1	TGTGCCAGCAGCCAAGTGGGGACAGCATATGGCTACACCTTC	CASSQVGTAYGYTF
TRBV6-2/TRBV6-3	TRBJ2-1	.	TRBD2	TGTGCCAGCAGCCCGCCTCCCGGGACTAGCGCTGGCAATGAGCAGTTCTTC	CASSPPPGTSAGNEQFF
TRBV28	TRBJ2-3	.	TRBD2	TGTGCCAGCAGTTATCATAGCGGGAGCACAGATACGCAGTATTTT	CASSYHSGSTDTQYF
TRBV6-5	TRBJ2-7	.	TRBD2	TGTGCCAGCAGCCCGATGACTAGCGGGAGGGCCGGGCAGTACTTC	CASSPMTSGRAGQYF
TRBV19	TRBJ2-2	.	.	TGTGCCAGTAGTATGGCAGGGTGGACCGGGGAGCTGTTTTTT	CASSMAGWTGELFF
TRBV4-3	TRBJ1-2	.	TRBD1	TGCGCCAGCAGCCAAGAAGACAGGGGGTCGAGTGGCTACACCTTC	CASSQEDRGSSGYTF
TRBV5-1	TRBJ2-7	.	.	TGCGCCAGCAGCTTGGCCGGGGTTGATTACGAGCAGTACTTC	CASSLAGVDYEQYF
TRBV25-1	TRBJ2-1	.	.	TGTGCCAGCAAGTCGGGGGAGTCGTACCATGAGCAGTTCTTC	CASKSGESYHEQFF
TRBV19	TRBJ2-3	.	TRBD1	TGTGCCAGTAGTGGACAGGGCACAGATACGCAGTATTTT	CASSGQGTDTQYF
TRBV2	TRBJ2-7	.	TRBD1	TGTGCCAGCACCTCGGGACAGTCCTACGAGCAGTACTTC	CASTSGQSYEQYF
TRBV6-6	TRBJ1-1	.	.	TGTGCCAGCAGTTACGGCAGGGATGGGAACACTGAAGCTTTCTTT	CASSYGRDGNTEAFF
TRBV6-5	TRBJ2-7	.	.	TGTGCCAGCAGGGACAATAGCGGCTACGAGCAGTACTTC	CASRDNSGYEQYF
TRBV30	TRBJ2-7	once	.	TGTGCCTGGAGTCCCGGGACAATCTACGAGCAGTACTTC	CAWSPGTIYEQYF
TRBV28	TRBJ1-3	once	TRBD1	TGTGCCAGCACGACTATGCGAGATTGGGCAGGGGGCCTAACTGGAAACACCATATATTTT	CASTTMRDWAGGLTGNTIYF
TRBV20-1	TRBJ2-7	.	.	TGCAGTGCTCCGGACTCTGCGGGCCAGTACTTC	CSAPDSAGQYF
TRBV27	TRBJ2-7	.	.	TGTGCCAGCGGTTACTCAAACTCCTACGAGCAGTACTTC	CASGYSNSYEQYF
TRBV5-6	TRBJ2-7	.	.	TGTGCCAGCAGCTTGGTTAGTGCGCGCTCCTACGAGCAGTACTTC	CASSLVSARSYEQYF
TRBV24-1	TRBJ2-1	.	TRBD2	TGTGCCACCAGTGACGTGGGGAGCGGGAGGGCCGATGAGCAGTTCTTC	CATSDVGSGRADEQFF
TRBV3-1/TRBV3-2	TRBJ2-3	.	.	TGTGCCAGCAGCCAAGACATCCCGGGGGGCACAGATACGCAGTATTTT	CASSQDIPGGTDTQYF
TRBV29-1	TRBJ1-1	.	.	TGCAGCGCCGCGGGAATGGACACTGAAGCTTTCTTT	CSAAGMDTEAFF
TRBV7-7	TRBJ2-1	.	TRBD2	TGTGCTAGCAGCTTAGGGCTAGCGGAGAACAATGAGCAGTTCTTC	CASSLGLAENNEQFF
TRBV24-1	TRBJ2-1	.	TRBD2	TGTGCCACCAGTGCCCCAAGCGGGAGGTCCTACAATGAGCAGTTCTTC	CATSAPSGRSYNEQFF
TRBV6-5	TRBJ1-6	.	.	TGTGCCAGCAGTTACGGCGGGGTATCTCATAATTCACCCCTCCACTTT	CASSYGGVSHNSPLHF
TRBV5-6	TRBJ2-7	.	.	TGTGCCAGCAGCTTGTTGGCTAGCTACGAGCAGTACTTC	CASSLLASYEQYF
TRBV27	TRBJ2-3	.	.	TGTGCCAGCAGTTTATGGGAAGGGGTAGCATCCGATACGCAGTATTTT	CASSLWEGVASDTQYF
TRBV4-1	TRBJ1-4	.	TRBD1	TGCGCCAGCAGCCAAGTTGGGACAGGGGGGGAAAAACTGTTTTTT	CASSQVGTGGEKLFF
TRBV7-2	TRBJ2-3	.	TRBD1	TGTGCCAGCAGCTTAGCGCGACAGGGCCCTACAGATACGCAGTATTTT	CASSLARQGPTDTQYF
TRBV19	TRBJ1-2	.	.	TGTGCCAGTAGTACCCGGATACAGGGTTCCCCCAACTATGGCTACACCTTC	CASSTRIQGSPNYGYTF
TRBV28	TRBJ2-4	.	TRBD2	TGTGCCAGCAGTGACCCGGGACTAGCGGGAAGGAACATTCAGTACTTC	CASSDPGLAGRNIQYF
TRBV3-1/TRBV3-2	TRBJ1-1	.	.	TGTGCCAGCAGCCAAGGGGACACATTGAACACTGAAGCTTTCTTT	CASSQGDTLNTEAFF
TRBV6-2/TRBV6-3	TRBJ2-3	.	.	TGTGCCAGCAGTTGGGCGGGAAGCACAGATACGCAGTATTTT	CASSWAGSTDTQYF
TRBV2	TRBJ2-7	.	.	TGTGCCAGCGGGCAGAGTCTGGAGCAGTACTTC	CASGQSLEQYF
TRBV7-9	TRBJ2-7	medium-sized	TRBD2	TGTGCCAGCAGCTCAGAACATAGCGGGAGTCCCTACGAGCAGTACTTC	CASSSEHSGSPYEQYF
TRBV7-6	TRBJ2-3	.	TRBD2	TGTGCCAGCAGCTTAGGGGGGGGACGCGCCACAGATACGCAGTATTTT	CASSLGGGRATDTQYF
TRBV28	TRBJ1-5	few	TRBD1	TGTGCCAGCAGTGGCGACAGGGATAGCAATCAGCCCCAGCATTTT	CASSGDRDSNQPQHF
TRBV28	TRBJ1-2	.	.	TGTGCCAGCAGTGCCGGGACTGCTAACTATGGCTACACCTTC	CASSAGTANYGYTF
TRBV7-9	TRBJ2-5	.	TRBD1	TGTGCCAGCAGCCATCCCGGGACAGCCGGGGACCAAGAGACCCAGTACTTC	CASSHPGTAGDQETQYF
TRBV19	TRBJ2-5	once	TRBD2	TGTGCCAGTTCGGGGACTAGCGGGAGAGGGGAGACCCAGTACTTC	CASSGTSGRGETQYF
TRBV21-1	TRBJ1-5	.	.	TGTGCCAGCCCGGGGGTCCAGCCCCAGCATTTT	CASPGVQPQHF
TRBV5-1	TRBJ2-7	.	.	TGCGCCAGCAGCTTGGCCGGACAGTACTACGAGCAGTACTTC	CASSLAGQYYEQYF
TRBV28	TRBJ1-2	.	.	TGTGCCAGCAGTTTATTGACCCCGGGTGGTTATGGCTACACCTTC	CASSLLTPGGYGYTF
TRBV5-6	TRBJ1-1	.	.	TGTGCCAGCAGCTTGGTAAACGCAGGGCCTTACGAAGACTCAGCTTTCTTT	CASSLVNAGPYEDSAFF
TRBV28	TRBJ2-6	.	TRBD1	TGTGCCAGCAGCTACCCTCCGGGACAGGGGGCTGGGGCCAACGTCCTGACTTTC	CASSYPPGQGAGANVLTF
TRBV4-1	TRBJ2-1	few	TRBD2	TGCGCCAGCCGTCTAGCGGGAATGAGCAATGAGCAGTTCTTC	CASRLAGMSNEQFF
TRBV6-5	TRBJ2-7	.	TRBD2	TGTGCCAGCATTGGGACTAGCGGGAATCCCTACGAGCAGTACTTC	CASIGTSGNPYEQYF
TRBV5-6	TRBJ1-5	.	TRBD1	TGTGCCAGCAGCTTGGGTGGACAGGGCCCCAGCAATCAGCCCCAGCATTTT	CASSLGGQGPSNQPQHF
TRBV18	TRBJ2-7	.	.	TGTGCCAGCTCACCACAGGGGTCCTACGAGCAGTACTTC	CASSPQGSYEQYF
TRBV11-2	TRBJ2-7	.	TRBD1	TGTGCCAGCAGCTTAGGGTGGGGGACAGAAGTCTCTCGGGGCGAGCAGTACTTC	CASSLGWGTEVSRGEQYF
TRBV2	TRBJ2-5	.	.	TGTGCCAGCACAGGGTTTCAAGAGACCCAGTACTTC	CASTGFQETQYF
TRBV7-8	TRBJ2-1	few	.	TGTGCCAGCAGCTTAAACTCGAGAACCACCAATGAGCAGTTCTTC	CASSLNSRTTNEQFF
TRBV30	TRBJ2-3	.	.	TGTGCCTGGAGTGCGTCGGACATTGGGGTGACAGCTACGCAGTATTTT	CAWSASDIGVTATQYF
TRBV30	TRBJ1-1	.	.	TGTGCCTGGACGACCCGCGGGGCCACTGAAGCTTTCTTT	CAWTTRGATEAFF